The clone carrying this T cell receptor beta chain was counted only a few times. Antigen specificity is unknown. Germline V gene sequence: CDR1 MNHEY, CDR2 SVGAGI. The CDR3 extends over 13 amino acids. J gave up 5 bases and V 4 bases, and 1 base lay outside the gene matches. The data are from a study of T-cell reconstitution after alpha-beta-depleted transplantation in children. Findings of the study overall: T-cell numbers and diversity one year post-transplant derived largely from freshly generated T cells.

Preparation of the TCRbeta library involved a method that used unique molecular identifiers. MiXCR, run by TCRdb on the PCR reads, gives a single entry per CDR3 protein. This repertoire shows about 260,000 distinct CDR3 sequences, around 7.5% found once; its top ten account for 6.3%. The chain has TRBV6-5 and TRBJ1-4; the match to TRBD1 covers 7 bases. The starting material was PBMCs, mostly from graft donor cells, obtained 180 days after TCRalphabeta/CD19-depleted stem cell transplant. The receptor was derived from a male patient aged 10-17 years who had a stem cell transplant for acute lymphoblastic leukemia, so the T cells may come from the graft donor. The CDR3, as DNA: TGTGCCAGCAGTTCCAGGGGGAATGAAAAACTGTTTTTT. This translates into CASSSRGNEKLFF.